This entry features one T cell receptor (beta chain) sequence. Its antigen remains unknown. CD45RO-negative cells were positively selected for CCR7, leaving out terminally differentiated effector memory CD45RA+ cells. All of the donors resided in Nashville, Tennessee, and each was a Caucasian adult. This sample stems from a study of shared clonotypes between healthy human individuals. Study outcomes and limitations: Sharing across four donors was highest in naive CD4 (around 5%) and lowest in memory CD8 (0.4%). Only blood was sampled; tissue repertoires likely differ.

How the authors handled the data: Without quality scores, immunoSEQ junctional reads could not be filtered like full-length reads. Clones were read by immunoSEQ multiplex PCR, and TCRdb kept only the in-frame ones, dropping some. The D gene and trimming were derived from the DNA, and the V and J assignments and clone size from that table. The table records under 700,000 clones, roughly 96% of them present only once. The CDR3 sequence is 16 residues long. V trimming: 4 bases; J trimming: 3 bases; junction bases outside the gene matches: 13. CDR1 is SGHNT, CDR2 YYREEE, per germline (reference sequence).

The clonotype comes from a woman younger than 45 in good health. The chain employs TRBV5-4 and TRBJ2-7; 7 bases fit TRBD1. Sequenced sample: naive CD8+ T cells sorted from blood. The CDR3 DNA follows: TGTGCCAGCAGCCCAACACGTCCGGGACAGTACTACGAGCAGTACTTC. This translates into CASSPTRPGQYYEQYF.